Listed below are T cell receptor beta chains from one sample, sequenced in a study of neurological immune-mediated disorders. TCRdb recomputed calls from the 5' RACE reads with MiXCR, one row per CDR3 protein. Here the sample spans about 84,000 distinct CDR3 sequences, 4.3% being singletons. Sequenced: PBMCs. The receptor set was obtained from a woman aged 55-69 years with multiple sclerosis. The CDR3 runs from the conserved cysteine through the conserved F or W. The order of the fields is clone size, D gene, J gene, V gene, CDR3 DNA, CDR3 protein. A D gene is named only where the DNA matches it firmly. Expanded clones get a size class; other rows say once, few or many, or leave the size out.

>many|.|TRBJ1-1|TRBV3-1
TGTGCCAGCAGCCAATCTTTTTCTGAAGCTTTCTTT
CASSQSFSEAFF
>many|.|TRBJ2-5|TRBV7-6
TGTGCCAGCACCACCGGGGAGACCCAGTACTTC
CASTTGETQYF
>many|TRBD1|TRBJ1-5|TRBV5-1
TGCGCCAGCAGCCCCGGGACAGGGGGTGGCAATCAGCCCCAGCATTTT
CASSPGTGGGNQPQHF
>many|TRBD1|TRBJ1-4|TRBV4-2
TGTGCCAGCAGCCAAGATTACAGGGGGGAAAAACTGTTTTTT
CASSQDYRGEKLFF
>many|.|TRBJ1-3|TRBV20-1
TGCAGTGCTAGCCCAAGGACAGCTGGAAACACCATATATTTT
CSASPRTAGNTIYF
>many|TRBD2|TRBJ2-3|TRBV28
TGTGCCAGCTCCTCAATTAGCGGGGGGACAGATACGCAGTATTTT
CASSSISGGTDTQYF
>many|.|TRBJ2-2|TRBV20-1
TGCAGTGCTAGAATTTTGGGTAACACCGGGGAGCTGTTTTTT
CSARILGNTGELFF
>many|TRBD2|TRBJ2-1|TRBV7-9
TGTGCCAGCAGCTACGTCCCGGGACTAGCCCCCAATGAGCAGTTCTTC
CASSYVPGLAPNEQFF
>many|.|TRBJ2-1|TRBV20-1
TGCAGTGCTAGTAAGCGCCCCTACAATGAGCAGTTCTTC
CSASKRPYNEQFF
>many|.|TRBJ1-1|TRBV18
TGTGCCAGCTCACCGTCACAGGGAGGGGGGGGCACTGAAGCTTTCTTT
CASSPSQGGGGTEAFF
>.|.|TRBJ1-1|TRBV6-9
TGTGCCAGCAGTTATAAAGGGGATGCCACTGAAGCTTTCTTT
CASSYKGDATEAFF
>many|.|TRBJ1-6|TRBV5-1
TGCGCCAGCAGCTTGGAAGGGACCCAAGGAACCCCCCTCCACTTT
CASSLEGTQGTPLHF
>many|.|TRBJ2-6|TRBV3-1
TGTGCCAGCAGCCAAGATACAGCCTCTGGGGCCAACGTCCTGACTTTC
CASSQDTASGANVLTF
>many|TRBD1|TRBJ1-2|TRBV6-5
TGTGCCAGCAGCGGGGGAGGGACAGGGCGGGCTAACTATGGCTACACCTTC
CASSGGGTGRANYGYTF
>many|TRBD2|TRBJ2-1|TRBV5-6
TGTGCCAGCAGCCTGAGCGGGGGGGCTAATGAGCAGTTCTTC
CASSLSGGANEQFF